One sample yielded the 25 T cell receptor beta chains listed below, sequenced in a study of T cell responses to AZD1222 COVID-19 vaccine. Using immunoSEQ multiplex PCR, the repertoire was profiled, and TCRdb retains in-frame clones only, with some absent. In the table there are about 110,000 clones, 85% to 90% of which are singletons. This sample comprised peripheral blood, obtained on day 0 of AZD1222 vaccination. The source of these receptors is an adult in good health.

CDR3 amino acids: CASSYSGEKLFF. The CDR3 DNA reads as TGTGCCAGCAGTTACTCCGGTGAAAAACTGTTTTTT. The chain uses TRBV6-6 and TRBJ1-4, with D unresolved. V lost 0 bases, J lost 7 bases, and 3 bases lay in between. This CDR3 comprises 12 residues. Germline loops: CDR1 MNHNY, CDR2 SVGAGI (reference sequence).

The chain couples TRBV7-9 to TRBJ1-2; 7 bases are a match to TRBD1. V dropped 1 base and J dropped 2; count of bases not matched to a gene: 13. CDR3 length: 18 amino acids. CDR1 is SEHNR, CDR2 FQNEAQ, per germline (reference sequence). The CDR3 loop is CASSLGHNWAGGNYGYTF. The CDR3 DNA is TGTGCCAGCAGCTTAGGGCACAATTGGGCAGGGGGAAACTATGGCTACACCTTC.

The rearrangement joins TRBV4-3 to TRBJ2-6; D is ambiguous. V was pared by 0 bases and J by 2 bases, with 8 bases between. The germline V gene encodes CDR1 LGHNA and CDR2 YSLEER. CDR3 size: 16 residues. The CDR3, as DNA: TGCGCCAGCAGCCAAGATGTATCCGCTGGGGCCAACGTCCTGACTTTC. It is translated as CASSQDVSAGANVLTF.

This clone was counted a single time. The V call is TRBV25-1, the J call TRBJ1-2, with D possibly being TRBD1 (5 bases). V shed 2 bases and J shed 7 bases, with 8 bases lying between them. Germline V gene data show CDR1 as MGHDK and CDR2 as SYGVNS. CDR3 length equals 12 residues. The CDR3 region is CASSEQGFGYTF. CDR3 nucleotides: TGTGCCAGCAGTGAACAGGGTTTTGGCTACACCTTC.

This clone was seen only once. CDR3 sequence: CASSVAVVGKLFF. CDR3 in DNA: TGTGCCAGCAGCGTAGCCGTAGTCGGGAAACTGTTTTTT. The genes are TRBV9 and TRBJ1-4; D not resolved. There are 13 residues in the CDR3. Germline CDR1 reads SGDLS; CDR2 reads YYNGEE. The V gene lost 0 bases and the J gene lost 11 bases, with 11 bases spanning the gap.

The DNA of the CDR3 is TGTGCCAGTAGTTCCTCCGGGACAGGGCTCACGAGGGGCTACACCTTC. It is translated as CASSSSGTGLTRGYTF. The chain couples TRBV19 to TRBJ1-2; TRBD1 matches 9 bases. CDR1 is LNHDA and CDR2 is SQIVND in the germline V gene (reference sequence). The CDR3 totals 16 residues. V shed 5 bases, J shed 8 bases, and the junction held 15 bases outside the gene matches.

The gene calls are TRBV3-1 (or the pseudogene TRBV3-2) and TRBJ2-7; D not resolved. Looked up from germline, CDR1 is LGHDT and CDR2 is YNNKEL (reference sequence). This CDR3 spans 13 amino acids. V was trimmed by 1 base and J by 6 bases, leaving 10 bases between them. CDR3 nucleotides: TGTGCCAGCAGCCAAGTGGTCAGCCGCGAGCAGTACTTC. Amino acids: CASSQVVSREQYF.

The gene calls are TRBV7-9 and TRBJ1-2, with 7 positions matching TRBD1. This CDR3 has 15 amino acids. The ends lost 2 bases at V and 5 bases at J; junction bases unmatched: 8. Looked up from germline, CDR1 is SEHNR and CDR2 is FQNEAQ (reference sequence). In nucleotides, the CDR3 is TGTGCCAGCAGCTTACCGGGGACAGACTGGTATGGCTACACCTTC. Amino acids: CASSLPGTDWYGYTF.

The chain uses TRBV24-1 and TRBJ2-1, with 10 bases lining up with TRBD2. Trimming took 4 bases from V and 10 from J; bases not matched to a gene: 12. The CDR3 has 16 amino acids. From germline, CDR1 is KGHDR and CDR2 SFDVKD. The CDR3 nucleotides are TGTGCCACCAGTGACACAGGGGGGCTAGCGGGAGCCGAGCAGTTCTTC. This encodes CATSDTGGLAGAEQFF.

The rearrangement uses TRBV15 and TRBJ1-5; D is undetermined. The CDR3 loop spans 12 amino acids. V shed 7 bases and J shed 4 bases, with 8 bases lying between them. Germline V gene data show CDR1 as LNHNV and CDR2 as YYDKDF (reference sequence). CDR3 coding DNA: TGTGCCACCACTAAAGGGAATCAGCCCCAGCATTTT. Its translation: CATTKGNQPQHF.

The chain employs TRBV19 and TRBJ1-5, with D perhaps TRBD1 (5 bases). The CDR3 extends over 15 amino acids. Trimming removed 10 bases at V and 5 bases at J, with 21 bases between. Germline V gene data show CDR1 as LNHDA and CDR2 as SQIVND (reference sequence). The DNA of the CDR3 is TGTGCCACCCAGTTTTTGGCAGGGAAGGATCAGCCCCAGCATTTT. It translates to CATQFLAGKDQPQHF.

V is TRBV27 and J is TRBJ1-6; D is unresolved. Trimming took 3 bases from V and 7 from J, leaving 4 bases between them. Germline CDR1 reads MNHEY; CDR2 reads SMNVEV (reference sequence). The CDR3 is 12 residues long. CDR3 DNA sequence: TGTGCCAGCAGTTTGGGGAATTCACCCCTCCACTTT. Translated, it gives CASSLGNSPLHF.

The CDR3 reads CASSRGGAVNEQFF. The CDR3 nucleotides read TGTGCCAGCAGTAGAGGGGGCGCGGTGAATGAGCAGTTCTTC. V usage is TRBV6-4 and J usage is TRBJ2-1, with 7 nucleotides matching TRBD1. Germline lookup yields CDR1 MRHNA and CDR2 SNTAGT. The CDR3 covers 14 residues. V gave up 5 bases and J gave up 7 bases; unmatched junction bases: 8.

V usage is TRBV5-6 and J usage is TRBJ2-7; TRBD2 aligns across 7 bases. V lost 6 bases to trimming and J lost 5 bases; unmatched junction nucleotides: 14. The CDR3 is 15 amino acids. From germline, CDR1 is SGHDT and CDR2 YYEEEE. DNA of the CDR3: TGTGCCAGCACCGACGGGGGGACCCCCCCTAACGAGCAGTACTTC. It is translated as CASTDGGTPPNEQYF.

The rearrangement links TRBV27 to TRBJ2-5; a possible D gene is TRBD2 (5 bases). The germline gives CDR1 MNHEY, CDR2 SMNVEV (reference sequence). The CDR3 sequence is 16 residues long. Trimming cost V 3 bases and J 0 bases, with 14 bases left between them. The CDR3 loop reads CASSFEGARYQETQYF. For the CDR3, the DNA is TGTGCCAGCAGTTTTGAGGGAGCAAGGTACCAAGAGACCCAGTACTTC.

This sequence joins TRBV19 and TRBJ2-2, with D hard to call. CDR3 length: 14 amino acids. Germline CDR1 LNHDA, CDR2 SQIVND (reference sequence). V lost 8 bases and J lost 0, with 10 bases in between. CDR3 in DNA: TGTGCCAGTCGGAGCCACTCGAACACCGGGGAGCTGTTTTTT. Its translation: CASRSHSNTGELFF.

In nucleotides, the CDR3 is TGCGCCAGCAGCTTGGTGTCAGGACCCTACAATGAGCAGTTCTTC. Amino acid sequence: CASSLVSGPYNEQFF. J is TRBJ2-1 and V is TRBV5-1; D gene unclear. Germline CDR1 is SGHRS and CDR2 is YFSETQ. The CDR3 spans 15 residues. V gave up 0 bases and J gave up 2 bases, with 9 bases separating them.

The rearrangement uses TRBV7-6 and TRBJ1-2, with D perhaps TRBD1 (5 bases). Trimming pared 2 bases from V and 7 bases from J, leaving 23 bases between. The CDR3 is made up of 17 amino acids. From germline, CDR1 is SGHVS and CDR2 FNYEAQ. CDR3: CASSLTGGGDGGGGYTF. The CDR3 bases are TGTGCCAGCAGCTTAACGGGGGGAGGGGACGGCGGTGGTGGCTACACCTTC.

This clone has just one count. The gene calls are TRBV29-1 and TRBJ2-2, with D possibly being TRBD1 (7 bases). This CDR3 has 13 residues. Trimming took 6 bases from V and 2 from J, leaving 10 bases between them. CDR1 SQVTM and CDR2 ANQGSEA come from the germline V gene. Here the CDR3 DNA reads TGCAGCGTGCGGGACAGTAACACCGGGGAGCTGTTTTTT. Translating it yields CSVRDSNTGELFF.

Here the CDR3 DNA reads TGTGCCACCAGCAGAGATTGGGCGGGAGAGCAGTTCTTC. Translated: CATSRDWAGEQFF. The chain recombines TRBV15 with TRBJ2-1; TRBD2 might be the D (6 bases). In germline, CDR1 is LNHNV, CDR2 YYDKDF (reference sequence). The CDR3 covers 13 residues. V lost 0 bases, J lost 10 bases, and 10 bases lay in between.

The V call is TRBV2, the J call TRBJ1-2; tentatively, D is TRBD1 (6 bases). V gave up 4 bases and J gave up 6 bases, with 18 bases separating them. Germline CDR1 SNHLY, CDR2 FYNNEI. The CDR3 has 15 amino acids. CDR3 loop: CASSVQGFISDGYTF. In DNA, the CDR3 is TGTGCCAGCAGTGTCCAGGGGTTCATATCGGATGGCTACACCTTC.

This clone was counted a single time. The gene calls are TRBV6-2 or TRBV6-3 and TRBJ2-7; the D is unclear. The CDR3 spans 13 residues. The V and J ends lost 4 bases and 2 bases respectively, with 9 bases between them. Germline CDR1 MNHEY, CDR2 SVGEGT. The CDR3 loop is CASSWGLTYEQYF. The DNA of the CDR3 is TGTGCCAGCAGTTGGGGTCTTACCTACGAGCAGTACTTC.

The table lists this clone with a count of one. This chain joins TRBV27 and TRBJ1-5; D remains unclear. The CDR3 is 15 residues long. The V end was cut by 7 bases, the J end by 1 base, with 14 bases between. The germline gives CDR1 MNHEY, CDR2 SMNVEV (reference sequence). The CDR3, as DNA: TGTGCCAGCAAACCTCGGGCTTTGAGCAATCAGCCCCAGCATTTT. It is translated as CASKPRALSNQPQHF.

This chain joins TRBV7-8 and TRBJ2-7; possible D gene TRBD1, 6 bases. CDR3 length: 14 residues. CDR1 and CDR2 from the germline V gene are SGHVS and FQNEAQ. V lost 6 bases and J lost 6, with 18 bases in between. Here the CDR3 reads CASRAPGTYLEQYF. The CDR3, as DNA: TGTGCCAGCAGGGCTCCCGGGACATACCTCGAGCAGTACTTC. Filled out from reference TRBV7-8 and TRBJ2-7, the complete variable domain reads GAGVSQSPRYKVAKRGQDVALRCDPISGHVSLFWYQQALGQGPEFLTYFQNEAQLDKSGLPSDRFFAERPEGSVSTLKIQRTQQEDSAVYLCASRAPGTYLEQYFGPGTRLTVT.

The chain joins TRBV3-1 (or the pseudogene TRBV3-2) to TRBJ2-3; D unclear. Germline CDR1 and CDR2: LGHDT and YNNKEL (reference sequence). The V end was cut by 1 base, the J end by 0 bases, with 2 bases between. The CDR3 is 13 residues long. The CDR3 loop is CASSQVSTDTQYF. The DNA of the CDR3 is TGTGCCAGCAGCCAAGTGAGCACAGATACGCAGTATTTT.